This T cell receptor (beta chain) is drawn from a study of shared clonotypes between healthy human individuals. CD45RO-negative, CCR7-positively selected cells formed the naive CD8 fraction, excluding terminally differentiated effector memory CD45RA+ cells. Repertoires were generated with immunoSEQ multiplex PCR, while TCRdb's copy carries only in-frame clones and drops some. The sample includes almost 700,000 clones, around 90% of them seen just once. The sample comprised naive CD8+ T cells sorted from blood. The TCR comes from a man aged 25 to 40 in good health.

The CDR3 is CASSPSPGTSSYEQYF. The CDR3 bases are TGTGCCAGTAGTCCAAGCCCCGGGACTAGCTCCTACGAGCAGTACTTC. This chain connects TRBV19 to TRBJ2-7; 8 bases are shared with TRBD2. V was pared by 5 bases and J by 0 bases, with 9 bases of the junction left unmatched. The germline V gene has CDR1 LNHDA and CDR2 SQIVND (reference sequence). This CDR3 comprises 16 residues.